Sequencing of this T cell receptor beta chain was carried out in a study of T-cell reconstitution after alpha-beta-depleted transplantation in children. TCRbeta library preparation incorporated unique molecular identifiers. TCRdb analysed the PCR reads with MiXCR anew, one entry per CDR3 protein. The sample shows roughly 220,000 distinct CDR3 sequences, around 12% of them seen only once. Germline-derived CDR1 and CDR2 are DFQATT and SNEGSKA (reference sequence). Trimming shortened V by 0 bases and J by 1 base, and 12 bases separated the two germline ends. The CDR3 length is 15 residues. Ten or more counts support this clonotype.

The chain joins TRBV20-1 to TRBJ1-1, with D possibly TRBD1 on 6 matching bases. This TCR derives from a human donor who donated a stem cell graft to a child with acute lymphoblastic leukemia. The material was PBMCs from the stem cell graft donor, obtained from the stem cell graft. CDR3 in amino acids: CSARDNGRGNTEAFF. The CDR3, as DNA: TGCAGTGCTAGAGATAACGGCAGGGGGAACACTGAAGCTTTCTTT.